This is a list of T cell receptor beta chains from one sample in a study of blood T cell repertoires in COVID-19. The table came from immunoSEQ multiplex PCR; TCRdb's copy has only in-frame clones and leaves some out. Of fewer than 300,000 clones in the sample, 85% were seen once. Sample: PBMCs or T cells enriched from blood (not recorded which). Receptor source: a woman in her 50s who had recovered from COVID-19. Each CDR3 is given with its conserved first and last residue.

v_gene: TRBV19; j_gene: TRBJ1-1; CDR3aa: CASSITATFSNTEAFF
v_gene: TRBV7-9; j_gene: TRBJ1-4; CDR3aa: CASSLGQGEVNEKLFF
v_gene: TRBV19; j_gene: TRBJ1-5; CDR3aa: CASSFGQPNQPQHF
v_gene: TRBV6-5; j_gene: TRBJ2-7; CDR3aa: CASSNQGVQYF
v_gene: TRBV6-2/TRBV6-3; j_gene: TRBJ1-2; CDR3aa: CASSPGSWSGYTF
v_gene: TRBV4-1; j_gene: TRBJ1-5; CDR3aa: CASSQDGQEGQPQHF
v_gene: TRBV25-1; j_gene: TRBJ2-7; CDR3aa: CASSAGGLSSYEQYF
v_gene: TRBV5-6; j_gene: TRBJ2-1; CDR3aa: CASSLWGGNSEQFF
v_gene: TRBV7-6; j_gene: TRBJ1-2; CDR3aa: CASSYHTQGSVFGYGYTF
v_gene: TRBV30; j_gene: TRBJ1-2; CDR3aa: CAWNRDRAGGYTF
v_gene: TRBV19; j_gene: TRBJ1-4; CDR3aa: CASRREGAREKLFF
v_gene: TRBV6-5; j_gene: TRBJ2-2; CDR3aa: CASSYDGRRTGELFF
v_gene: TRBV11-2; j_gene: TRBJ1-1; CDR3aa: CASSLPGRDEAFF
v_gene: TRBV3-1/TRBV3-2; j_gene: TRBJ1-5; CDR3aa: CASSLQGGNQPQHF
v_gene: TRBV6-5; j_gene: TRBJ2-3; CDR3aa: CASTTRRGTTDTQYF
v_gene: TRBV19; j_gene: TRBJ2-7; CDR3aa: CATVGTGTYEQYF
v_gene: TRBV14; j_gene: TRBJ1-1; CDR3aa: CASSPRAGVNTEAFF
v_gene: TRBV29-1; j_gene: TRBJ2-1; CDR3aa: CSVEDGSGGTYNEQFF
v_gene: TRBV28; j_gene: TRBJ1-3; CDR3aa: CASSLSNGNTIYF
v_gene: TRBV27; j_gene: TRBJ2-1; CDR3aa: CASSWGDAYNEQFF
v_gene: TRBV25-1; j_gene: TRBJ2-7; CDR3aa: CASSDSGFRSYEQYF
v_gene: TRBV19; j_gene: TRBJ1-4; CDR3aa: CASRSDRTATNEKLFF
v_gene: TRBV7-8; j_gene: TRBJ1-3; CDR3aa: CASSTGIQGPGNTIYF
v_gene: TRBV4-1; j_gene: TRBJ1-2; CDR3aa: CASSQVGLMNYGYTF
v_gene: TRBV15; j_gene: TRBJ1-1; CDR3aa: CATSARDRLNTEAFF
v_gene: TRBV7-2; j_gene: TRBJ2-7; CDR3aa: CASSWGASGSSYEQYF
v_gene: TRBV5-1; j_gene: TRBJ2-7; CDR3aa: CASSQGQGPEGEQYF
v_gene: TRBV11-2; j_gene: TRBJ1-1; CDR3aa: CASSLVAGGSTEAFF
v_gene: TRBV29-1; j_gene: TRBJ2-6; CDR3aa: CSAGTTSGANVLTF
v_gene: TRBV12-3/TRBV12-4; j_gene: TRBJ2-3; CDR3aa: CAVPGDTQYF
v_gene: TRBV27; j_gene: TRBJ1-2; CDR3aa: CASSNDRGNGYTF
v_gene: TRBV27; j_gene: TRBJ2-3; CDR3aa: CASSPQPPTVSTDTQYF
v_gene: TRBV3-1/TRBV3-2; j_gene: TRBJ1-6; CDR3aa: CASSQRDFYNSPLHF
v_gene: TRBV19; j_gene: TRBJ1-4; CDR3aa: CASSLPTGGNEKLFF
v_gene: TRBV28; j_gene: TRBJ1-2; CDR3aa: CASGTGVGYGYTF
v_gene: TRBV2; j_gene: TRBJ1-1; CDR3aa: CASSVPQGGGAEAFF
v_gene: TRBV29-1; j_gene: TRBJ2-3; CDR3aa: CSVERGPTDTQYF
v_gene: TRBV12-3/TRBV12-4; j_gene: TRBJ2-1; CDR3aa: CASSLNSNEQFF
v_gene: TRBV12-5; j_gene: TRBJ1-5; CDR3aa: CASGSTGGSNQPQHF
v_gene: TRBV10-3; j_gene: TRBJ1-1; CDR3aa: CAIRGTGQANTEAFF
v_gene: TRBV2; j_gene: TRBJ1-2; CDR3aa: CASTGDSGPYGYTF
v_gene: TRBV27; j_gene: TRBJ2-3; CDR3aa: CASSRPGQGTKYTQYF